This T cell receptor beta chain derives from a study of T cell changes during pregnancy in multiple sclerosis. This CDR3 has 15 residues. Germline V lookup: CDR1 GTSNPN, CDR2 SVGIG (reference sequence). With V trimmed by 0 bases and J by 9 bases, 10 bases remained unmatched. The repertoire was sequenced with immunoSEQ multiplex PCR; TCRdb's copy has only in-frame clones and lacks some. The sample lists approximately 70,000 clones, roughly 94% occurring once. This specimen was CD4+ T cells from peripheral blood mononuclear cells, taken after pregnancy. The receptor comes from a female donor with multiple sclerosis, enrolled in a pregnancy study. The rearrangement links TRBV30 to TRBJ2-1; 8 nucleotides align to TRBD2. Here the CDR3 DNA reads TGTGCCTGGAGTGTAACTTACCCGGGAGGGATTGAGCAGTTCTTC. This encodes CAWSVTYPGGIEQFF.